This T cell receptor beta chain is drawn from a study of blood T cell repertoires in COVID-19. About the study: Nucleic acid was either cDNA or gDNA, and it came from T cells, B-cell-depleted T cells, or PBMCs.

Only in-frame clones appear in the TCRdb table, and some are missing; sequencing was by immunoSEQ multiplex PCR. The repertoire holds 300,000 to 400,000 clones, with 88% as singletons. The germline V gene has CDR1 MGHDK and CDR2 SYGVNS. There are 12 residues in the CDR3. V lost 2 bases to trimming and J lost 10 bases, with 9 bases between them. The specimen was peripheral blood. The receptor was isolated from a woman between 70 and 85 years old with COVID-19, enrolled during active disease. The genes are TRBV25-1 and TRBJ2-1, with D possibly TRBD2 on 5 matching bases. Written as DNA, the CDR3 is TGTGCCAGCAGTGAAAGGGCGGGCGAGCAGTTCTTC. Translated, it gives CASSERAGEQFF.